One and the same sample provided the 26 T cell receptor beta chains below, sequenced in a study of blood T cells in healthy people across ages. A J-beta primer mix and a sample-barcoded 5' primer were used in a second PCR of about 7 to 12 cycles. Each CDR3 protein gets one entry after TCRdb re-called the 5' RACE reads with MiXCR. This sample has approximately 680,000 distinct CDR3 sequences, with approximately 30% found just once. The sequenced sample was blood. The receptors were gathered from a woman of 80 years or more in good health.

This chain connects TRBV28 to TRBJ2-3; TRBD2 aligns across 9 bases. This CDR3 contains 16 residues. The germline gives CDR1 MDHEN, CDR2 SYDVKM. The V segment lost 2 bases and the J segment 2 bases; nucleotides outside the gene matches: 5. The CDR3 DNA reads TGTGCCAGCAGTTTAATGGCGGGGGGGACCACAGATACGCAGTATTTT. Encoded protein: CASSLMAGGTTDTQYF.

This clonotype was recorded at least ten times. The chain combines TRBV2 with TRBJ1-1; D may be TRBD1 (6 bases). The CDR3 totals 14 residues. Between the trimmed V and J ends, which lost 6 bases and 4 bases, there was a span of 15 bases. Germline V gene lookup returns CDR1 SNHLY and CDR2 FYNNEI. The chain's CDR3 is CASRADRMGTEAFF. CDR3 bases: TGTGCCAGCAGGGCCGACAGGATGGGCACTGAAGCTTTCTTT. The full variable domain, with the rest looked up from reference TRBV2 and TRBJ1-1, is EPEVTQTPSHQVTQMGQEVILRCVPISNHLYFYWYRQILGQKVEFLVSFYNNEISEKSEIFDDQFSVERPDGSNFTLKIRSTKLEDSAMYFCASRADRMGTEAFFGQGTRLTVV.

Comment on this clonotype: A read error may produce the germline difference seen at one junction end. This rearrangement joins TRBV9 to TRBJ1-1; no definite D call. The germline V gene encodes CDR1 SGDLS and CDR2 YYNGEE. CDR3 length: 13 residues. CDR3 residues: CASSGDGGTEALF. In DNA, the CDR3 is TGTGCCAGCAGCGGCGACGGCGGTACTGAAGCTTTATTT.

For this clonotype: This may arise from a read error, as a much more abundant clone is one base away. The rearrangement uses TRBV5-4 and TRBJ1-1; D not resolved. The CDR3 sequence is 14 residues long. With 1 base removed from V and 3 bases from J, the gap between germline ends came to 10 bases. Germline values: CDR1 SGHNT, CDR2 YYREEE (reference sequence). The CDR3 reads CASSLSREDTEAFF. DNA for the CDR3: TGTGCCAGCAGCTTGTCCCGGGAGGACACTGAAGCTTTCTTT.

This clonotype has only one observation. One end of the junction varies from germline; a read error may be responsible. The chain is built from TRBV7-2 and TRBJ2-1; maybe TRBD1 (5 bases). Germline CDR1 SGHTA, CDR2 FQGNSA. The CDR3 sequence is 15 residues long. DNA for the CDR3: TGTGCCAGCAGCTCGGATAGGGGTTCCTACAATGGGCAGTTCTTC. It codes for CASSSDRGSYNGQFF. Together with reference TRBV7-2 and TRBJ2-1, the CDR3 gives the full variable domain: GAGVSQSPSNKVTEKGKDVELRCDPISGHTALYWYRQSLGQGLEFLIYFQGNSAPDKSGLPSDRFSAERTGGSVSTLTIQRTQQEDSAVYLCASSSDRGSYNGQFFGPGTRLTVL.

As for this clonotype: A much larger clone lies a single base off, so this may be a read error. The chain employs TRBV7-2 and TRBJ2-4; no clear D. Germline V gives CDR1 SGHTA, CDR2 FQGNSA. The length of the CDR3 is 14 residues. V was cut by 4 bases and J by 0 bases, with 7 bases left in between. The CDR3 loop reads CASSCAPAKNIQYF. DNA of the CDR3: TGTGCCAGCAGCTGCGCCCCAGCCAAAAACATTCAGTACTTC.

This clonotype has a count of ten or more. The chain is built from TRBV6-6 and TRBJ2-7; no firm D call. CDR3 length: 11 residues. V shed 6 bases and J shed 11 bases, with 14 bases lying between them. The germline gives CDR1 MNHNY, CDR2 SVGAGI (reference sequence). The CDR3, as DNA: TGTGCCAGCAGGTTGGGTGGTATAGAGTACTTC. Translated: CASRLGGIEYF.

The chain carries TRBV12-3 or TRBV12-4 and TRBJ1-1; D is unclear. The V end lost 7 bases, the J end lost 0 bases, and 6 bases lay between the germline ends. The CDR3 sequence is 12 residues long. The CDR3 bases are TGTGCCAGCACCGTCATGAACACTGAAGCTTTCTTT. This gives the protein CASTVMNTEAFF.

This clonotype was counted ten times or more. The genes are TRBV20-1 and TRBJ2-5; possibly TRBD2 for D (6 bases). Germline assignment: CDR1 DFQATT and CDR2 SNEGSKA (reference sequence). This CDR3 comprises 14 residues. Trimming shortened V by 3 bases and J by 5 bases, and 16 bases separated the two germline ends. CDR3 sequence reads: CSASWRDEAETQYF. The CDR3 nucleotides are TGCAGTGCTAGTTGGCGGGACGAGGCGGAGACCCAGTACTTC.

This chain joins TRBV7-8 and TRBJ1-5; 7 bases line up with TRBD1. The CDR3 sequence is 16 residues long. Germline V gives CDR1 SGHVS, CDR2 FQNEAQ. Trimming cost V 5 bases and J 4 bases; bases outside gene matches: 11. The CDR3 DNA is TGTGCCAGCAGCGAGAGCCAAGGGGGCGCGAATCAGCCCCAGCATTTT. Translation gives CASSESQGGANQPQHF. The variable domain in full, completed from reference TRBV7-8 and TRBJ1-5, reads GAGVSQSPRYKVAKRGQDVALRCDPISGHVSLFWYQQALGQGPEFLTYFQNEAQLDKSGLPSDRFFAERPEGSVSTLKIQRTQQEDSAVYLCASSESQGGANQPQHFGDGTRLSIL.

This clonotype was counted at least ten times. This chain connects TRBV10-3 to TRBJ2-7, with TRBD1 matching over 8 bases. The J segment lost 0 bases and the V segment lost 7 bases, leaving 5 bases of the junction unmatched. The germline CDR1 and CDR2 sequences are ENHRY and SYGVKD. The CDR3 is 14 residues long. CDR3 sequence (DNA): TGTGCCATCACCGACAGGGGTTCCTCCTACGAGCAGTACTTC. Translation: CAITDRGSSYEQYF.

Of note for this clonotype: This may arise from a read error, as a much more abundant clone is one base away. The genes are TRBV28 and TRBJ2-5; 11 nucleotides align to TRBD2. Germline CDR1 reads MDHEN; CDR2 reads SYDVKM. The CDR3 has 18 residues. The CDR3 sequence: CASGLVASGGMYQETQYF. CDR3 nucleotides: TGTGCCAGCGGTTTGGTAGCTAGCGGGGGGATGTACCAAGAGACCCAGTACTTC.

This clonotype has just a few counts. The chain links TRBV28 to TRBJ2-5; 9 bases line up with TRBD1. Looked up from germline, CDR1 is MDHEN and CDR2 is SYDVKM. The CDR3 covers 18 residues. Unmatched junction bases numbered 14, after V lost 1 base and J lost 5 bases. CDR3 DNA sequence: TGTGCCAGCAGTTTATCGGTTATGGAATTGGGACAGGGTGAGACCCAGTACTTC. It is translated as CASSLSVMELGQGETQYF.

This clonotype was counted ten times or more. J is TRBJ2-5 and V is TRBV6-2 or TRBV6-3, with D maybe TRBD2 (6 bases). The CDR3 sequence is 18 residues long. Trimming removed 2 bases from V and 0 bases from J, with 19 bases in between. CDR1 and CDR2 from the germline V gene are MNHEY and SVGEGT. The CDR3 here is CASSYKLMAGLDQETQYF. Written as DNA, the CDR3 is TGTGCCAGCAGTTACAAATTGATGGCGGGACTCGACCAAGAGACCCAGTACTTC.

As for this clonotype: Germline and junction disagree at one end, which may indicate a read error. The chain couples TRBV20-1 to TRBJ2-1; D may be TRBD2 (6 bases). The germline CDR1 and CDR2 sequences are DFQATT and SNEGSKA (reference sequence). CDR3 length: 18 amino acids. The CDR3 bases are TGCAGTGCTAGAATTCTTAGCGGAGGGTCACTCTCCTACGATGAGCAGTTCTTC. Translation gives CSARILSGGSLSYDEQFF.

The chain combines TRBV4-3 with TRBJ1-2; 8 bases map to TRBD1. Germline assignment: CDR1 LGHNA and CDR2 YSLEER. This CDR3 is 16 amino acids long. With V trimmed by 4 bases and J by 1 base, 8 bases remained unmatched. The CDR3 loop reads CASSLLTGGHNYGYTF. The CDR3 nucleotides read TGCGCCAGCAGCCTTTTAACAGGGGGACATAACTATGGCTACACCTTC.

This clonotype was seen at least ten times. V is TRBV16 and J is TRBJ2-1, with 7 bases identical to TRBD1. The CDR3 is 15 residues long. The ends lost 6 bases at V and 2 bases at J; junction bases unmatched: 7. Germline V gene sequence: CDR1 KGHSY, CDR2 FQNENV. The CDR3 coding sequence is TGTGCCAGCAGAAAAGACAGGGAACCCTACAATGAGCAGTTCTTC. Amino acid sequence: CASRKDREPYNEQFF.

This clonotype appeared a few times. This chain connects TRBV6-4 to TRBJ1-5; D not certain. Trimming cost V 4 bases and J 0 bases, with 7 bases left between them. CDR1 is MRHNA and CDR2 is SNTAGT in the germline V gene. The CDR3 spans 14 residues. Here the CDR3 reads CASSADHSNQPQHF. The CDR3 DNA reads TGTGCCAGCAGTGCTGACCATAGCAATCAGCCCCAGCATTTT.

Ten or more counts support this clonotype. DNA for the CDR3: TGTGCCAGCACCCGAACGAATGGGGCCAACGTCCTGACTTTC. Protein: CASTRTNGANVLTF. The chain employs TRBV27 and TRBJ2-6, with D hard to call. This CDR3 has 14 amino acids. Trimming removed 7 bases at V and 3 bases at J, with 10 bases between. The germline gives CDR1 MNHEY, CDR2 SMNVEV (reference sequence).

The table lists this clonotype with many counts. The genes are TRBV7-2 and TRBJ2-1; D may be TRBD1 or TRBD2 (6 bases each). The V end was cut by 3 bases, the J end by 7 bases, with 19 bases between. The CDR3 contains 16 residues. In germline, CDR1 is SGHTA, CDR2 FQGNSA. The CDR3 reads CASSFSSGGTRNEQFF. Here the CDR3 DNA reads TGTGCCAGCAGCTTTTCGTCCGGGGGCACGCGGAATGAGCAGTTCTTC.

To note about this clonotype: Its ends do not fully match the called genes, so a read error is possible. The chain employs TRBV7-2 and TRBJ2-7, with D possibly called TRBD1 or TRBD2 (5 bases each). Germline loops: CDR1 SGHTA, CDR2 FQGNSA. The CDR3 consists of 13 residues. The CDR3 DNA is TGTACCGGCAGCCCGTTGGGGGCCTACGAGCAGTACTTC. It is translated as CTGSPLGAYEQYF.

This clonotype was counted many times. The chain recombines TRBV5-1 with TRBJ1-2; the D gene is possibly TRBD1 (5 bases). V was trimmed by 4 bases and J by 7 bases, leaving 17 bases between them. The V gene's germline CDR1 is SGHRS and CDR2 YFSETQ. This CDR3 contains 14 residues. CDR3 loop: CASSIRETSSGYTF. The CDR3 region has the DNA TGCGCCAGCAGCATCAGGGAGACGTCGAGTGGCTACACCTTC.

This clonotype was counted ten times or more. V and J are TRBV5-1 and TRBJ2-7; D is possibly TRBD1 (6 bases). The length of the CDR3 is 14 residues. Looked up from germline, CDR1 is SGHRS and CDR2 is YFSETQ. The V end lost 2 bases, the J end lost 0 bases, and 9 bases lay between the germline ends. Here the CDR3 DNA reads TGCGCCAGCAGCTTACAGGGATTCTCCTACGAGCAGTACTTC. As protein: CASSLQGFSYEQYF.

Worth noting for this clonotype: A much larger clonotype is one base distant, so this may be a read error. The chain has TRBV6-1 and TRBJ2-1, with D maybe TRBD1 (7 bases). The CDR3 has 17 amino acids. The germline CDR1 and CDR2 sequences are MNHNS and SASEGT. With 8 bases removed from V and 2 bases from J, the gap between germline ends came to 22 bases. CDR3 sequence: CASRDSKWRGTYNEQFF. CDR3 sequence (DNA): TGTGCCAGCCGGGACAGTAAGTGGAGGGGGACCTACAATGAGCAGTTCTTC.

The chain recombines TRBV3-1 with TRBJ2-5; possibly TRBD1 for D (5 bases). CDR1 is LGHDT and CDR2 is YNNKEL in the germline V gene (reference sequence). V shed 5 bases and J shed 11 bases, with 18 bases lying between them. The CDR3 is 13 amino acids. CDR3 sequence (DNA): TGTGCCAGCAGCTTGCAGGGTAACAATGAGCAGTACTTC. It encodes CASSLQGNNEQYF.

This clonotype was recorded at least ten times. The chain has TRBV7-3 and TRBJ2-1, with 9 nucleotides matching TRBD2. The CDR3 contains 17 residues. Unmatched junction bases numbered 8, after V lost 5 bases and J lost 0 bases. Germline V CDR1 and CDR2: SGHTA, FQGTGA. In DNA form, the CDR3 reads TGTGCCAGCAGCCCAATGAGCGGGAGGAGCTCCTACAATGAGCAGTTCTTC. Amino acid sequence: CASSPMSGRSSYNEQFF. The whole variable domain, remainder taken from reference TRBV7-3 and TRBJ2-1, is GAGVSQTPSNKVTEKGKYVELRCDPISGHTALYWYRQSLGQGPEFLIYFQGTGAADDSGLPNDRFFAVRPEGSVSTLKIQRTERGDSAVYLCASSPMSGRSSYNEQFFGPGTRLTVL.